The clone carrying this T cell receptor beta chain was picked up a small number of times. Antigen specificity is unknown. This entry is derived from a study of identical twins. Study results and caveats: Cross-sectional statistical analysis, not tracking of the same donors, underpinned the conclusions. Analyses based on zero insertions could be partly confounded by invariant MAIT and iNKT cells.

Germline values: CDR1 MDHEN, CDR2 SYDVKM. The CDR3 is made up of 15 amino acids. Trimming took 5 bases from V and 0 from J, leaving 14 bases between them. TCRdb reprocessed the 5' RACE reads via MiXCR and lists one record per CDR3 protein. The repertoire holds under 900,000 distinct CDR3 sequences, with 9% to 15% as singletons. This sample was shared with a second study, whose subject was yellow fever vaccine responses in identical twins.

The source is a woman aged 18-35 years in good health. Sequenced: PBMCs. The chain combines TRBV28 with TRBJ2-7, with D tentatively TRBD2 (5 bases). The CDR3 sequence is CASSPGDQSSYEQYV. The CDR3, as DNA: TGTGCCAGCAGTCCCGGGGATCAGAGCTCCTACGAGCAGTACGTC.